This TCR beta chain came from a study of technical replicates of blood from several donors. The assay was immunoSEQ multiplex PCR, and TCRdb's table has in-frame clones only and misses some. The data contain 80,000 to 100,000 clones, 90% to 97% of them singletons. With V trimmed by 4 bases and J by 4 bases, 12 bases remained unmatched. CDR1 MNHEY and CDR2 SMNVEV come from the germline V gene (reference sequence). The CDR3 has 16 residues. Sequences were obtained from T cells isolated from PBMCs. This TCR was sampled from a human donor in good health. J is TRBJ2-5 and V is TRBV27; 7 bases are a match to TRBD2. The CDR3 DNA sequence: TGTGCCAGCAGTTATAGGGCGGGAGCGACGAGAGAGACCCAGTACTTC. Amino acid sequence: CASSYRAGATRETQYF.